The rows below give T cell receptor beta chains drawn from one sample of a study of graft-versus-host responses after intestinal transplantation. Using immunoSEQ multiplex PCR, the repertoire was profiled, and TCRdb retains in-frame clones only, with some absent. The sample includes about 120,000 clones, roughly nine tenths of them seen just once. These receptors have no identified antigens. This specimen consisted of unstimulated CD4+ T cells sorted from spleen or lymph node cells, obtained before intestinal transplant. The receptors come from a human donor who received an intestinal transplant. CDR3s include the opening cysteine and the closing phenylalanine or tryptophan. A D gene is named only where the DNA matches it firmly. Clone size is shown for a subset of rows, as once, few, many or a class of expanded clone.

TRBJ2-3 NA NA TRBV28 TGTGCCAGCAGTTTACTGGAGGGTGGGGTGTCCACAGATACGCAGTATTTT CASSLLEGGVSTDTQYF
TRBJ2-7 TRBD2 NA TRBV10-3 TGTGCCATCAGTGAGCGGGGGGGCCGCGACGAGCAGTACTTC CAISERGGRDEQYF
TRBJ1-2 NA NA TRBV7-2 TGTGCCAGCAGCCACGGTGGAGGGGCATATGGCTACACCTTC CASSHGGGAYGYTF
TRBJ2-3 TRBD1 NA TRBV5-8 TGTGCCATCTCTCCGGGACAGGGGACCCGAGATACGCAGTATTTT CAISPGQGTRDTQYF
TRBJ1-2 NA NA TRBV28 TGTGCCAGCAGCAACTACAGGGCAAACTATGGCTACACCTTC CASSNYRANYGYTF
TRBJ2-7 NA NA TRBV19 TGTGCCACCAAGCGAGGTCCTAACTACGAGCAGTACTTC CATKRGPNYEQYF
TRBJ1-6 TRBD1 NA TRBV19 TGTGCCAGTAGTCTTGGGACAGCTAATTCACCCCTCCACTTT CASSLGTANSPLHF
TRBJ2-7 NA NA TRBV11-2 TGTGCCAGCAGCAGACAGACCTACGAGCAGTACTTC CASSRQTYEQYF
TRBJ2-2 TRBD2 NA TRBV19 TGTGCCAGTAGTACCGGGACTAACGAAAACACCGGGGAGCTGTTTTTT CASSTGTNENTGELFF
TRBJ2-5 TRBD1 NA TRBV15 TGTGCCACCAGCAGAGATGGACAGGGGCGGGGAGAGACCCAGTACTTC CATSRDGQGRGETQYF
TRBJ1-2 TRBD1 NA TRBV14 TGTGCCAGCAGCCAAGCCCGGGGACAGGCTAACTATGGCTACACCTTC CASSQARGQANYGYTF
TRBJ2-7 TRBD2 NA TRBV6-1 TGTGCCAGCAGGACTAGCGGGGGCCCTTACGAGCAGTACTTC CASRTSGGPYEQYF
TRBJ1-1 NA NA TRBV18 TGTGCCAGCTCACCAAGCAGGGGCACTGAAGCTTTCTTT CASSPSRGTEAFF
TRBJ2-7 NA NA TRBV5-5 TGTGCCAGCAGCTTGGCCGGGGTCGGAGCCTACGAGCAGTACTTC CASSLAGVGAYEQYF
TRBJ2-5 NA once TRBV28 TGTGCCAGCAGTTTGTTGAGTGTGAAAGAGACCCAGTACTTC CASSLLSVKETQYF
TRBJ2-7 TRBD2 NA TRBV10-2 TGCGCCAGCAGCGGGGGGGCCTACGAGCAGTACTTC CASSGGAYEQYF
TRBJ2-5 TRBD2 NA TRBV5-1 TGCGCCAGCAGCTTTGGCTCTCGGCGGGGGGGGGAAAAAGAGACCCAGTACTTC CASSFGSRRGGEKETQYF
TRBJ2-7 TRBD2 NA TRBV7-2 TGTGCCAGCATCCGGGGGGGGACCTACGAGCAGTACTTC CASIRGGTYEQYF
TRBJ1-1 NA few TRBV6-6 TGTGCCAGCAGTTACGACAGGATGAACACTGAAGCTTTCTTT CASSYDRMNTEAFF
TRBJ2-5 NA NA TRBV10-1 TGCGCCAGCAGTGAGTCGCGAGGGCGGGGGACCCAGTACTTC CASSESRGRGTQYF
TRBJ2-1 NA NA TRBV10-2 TGCGCCAGCAGCACTAGGTTCGGTGAGCAGTTCTTC CASSTRFGEQFF
TRBJ1-5 NA NA TRBV19 TGTGCCAGTAGTAATTCAAATCTACTCAATCAGCCCCAGCATTTT CASSNSNLLNQPQHF
TRBJ2-1 NA NA TRBV5-6 TGTGCCAGCAGCTTGAAGACAGCCCACTACAATGAGCAGTTCTTC CASSLKTAHYNEQFF
TRBJ1-2 TRBD1 NA TRBV10-3 TGTGCCATCAGCCCGAATGGACAGGAGTGGAACTATGGCTACACCTTC CAISPNGQEWNYGYTF
TRBJ2-1 TRBD2 NA TRBV7-2 TGTGCCAGCAGGGAGACTAGCAGATACAATGAGCAGTTCTTC CASRETSRYNEQFF
TRBJ1-2 NA NA TRBV6-5 TGTGCCAGCAGTTACGTCCAGGGGATTGGCTACACCTTC CASSYVQGIGYTF
TRBJ2-3 TRBD2 NA TRBV9 TGTGCCAGCAGCGTGGAACGGGGGGGACCTTATACGCAGTATTTT CASSVERGGPYTQYF
TRBJ2-3 TRBD2 NA TRBV7-9 TGTGCCAGCAGCCCCGGGACTAGCGGGAGACGGGCAGATACGCAGTATTTT CASSPGTSGRRADTQYF